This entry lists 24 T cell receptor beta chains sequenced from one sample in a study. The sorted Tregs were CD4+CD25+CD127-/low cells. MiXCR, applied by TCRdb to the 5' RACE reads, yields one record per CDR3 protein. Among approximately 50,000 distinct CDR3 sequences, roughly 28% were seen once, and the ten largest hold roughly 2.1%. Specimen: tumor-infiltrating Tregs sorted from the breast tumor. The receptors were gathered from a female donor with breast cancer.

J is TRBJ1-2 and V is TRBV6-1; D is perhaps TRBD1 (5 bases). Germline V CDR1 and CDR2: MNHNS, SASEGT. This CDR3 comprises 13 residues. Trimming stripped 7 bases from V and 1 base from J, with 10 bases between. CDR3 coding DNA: TGTGCCAGCATCTTAGACAGTAACTATGGCTACACCTTC. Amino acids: CASILDSNYGYTF.

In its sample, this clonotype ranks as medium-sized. CDR3 amino acids: CASSYRPGGAAEKLFF. The CDR3 region has the DNA TGTGCCAGCAGTTATCGTCCAGGGGGCGCGGCAGAAAAACTGTTTTTT. The chain uses TRBV6-2 or TRBV6-3 and TRBJ1-4; 8 bases align to TRBD1. Germline loops: CDR1 MNHEY, CDR2 SVGEGT. The V segment lost 3 bases and the J segment 8 bases; nucleotides outside the gene matches: 11. The CDR3 has 16 residues.

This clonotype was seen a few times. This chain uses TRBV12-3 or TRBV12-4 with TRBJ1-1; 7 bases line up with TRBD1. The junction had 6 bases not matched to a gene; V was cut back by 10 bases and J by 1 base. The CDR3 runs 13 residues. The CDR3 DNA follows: TGTGCCACCACAGGGGATGGGAACACTGAAGCTTTCTTT. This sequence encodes CATTGDGNTEAFF.

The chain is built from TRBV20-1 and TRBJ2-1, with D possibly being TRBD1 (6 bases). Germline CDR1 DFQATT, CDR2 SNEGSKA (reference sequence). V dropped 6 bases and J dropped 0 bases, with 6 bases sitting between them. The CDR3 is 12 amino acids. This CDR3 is CSARGSYNEQFF. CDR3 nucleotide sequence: TGCAGTGCCAGGGGCTCCTACAATGAGCAGTTCTTC.

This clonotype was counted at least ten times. The CDR3, as DNA: TGTGCCAGCAGCGCCTTACAGGGGGCTGAAGCTTTCTTT. Amino acid sequence: CASSALQGAEAFF. The chain links TRBV7-3 to TRBJ1-1; the match to TRBD1 covers 8 bases. Trimming at V came to 5 bases and at J to 6 bases, leaving 5 bases not matched to a gene. This CDR3 contains 13 residues. Germline-derived CDR1 and CDR2 are SGHTA and FQGTGA.

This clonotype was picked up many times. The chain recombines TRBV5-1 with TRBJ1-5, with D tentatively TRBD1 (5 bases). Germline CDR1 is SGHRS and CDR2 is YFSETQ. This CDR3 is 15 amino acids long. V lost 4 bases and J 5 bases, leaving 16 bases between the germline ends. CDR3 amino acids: CASSVPKGRDQPQHF. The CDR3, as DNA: TGCGCCAGCAGCGTACCTAAGGGCAGGGATCAGCCCCAGCATTTT.

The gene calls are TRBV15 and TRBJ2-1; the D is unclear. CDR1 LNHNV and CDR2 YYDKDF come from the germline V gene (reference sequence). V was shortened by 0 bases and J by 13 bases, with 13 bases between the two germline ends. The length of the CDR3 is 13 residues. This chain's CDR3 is CATSRDRQQPQFF. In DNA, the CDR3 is TGTGCCACCAGCAGAGATCGGCAACAGCCACAGTTCTTC.

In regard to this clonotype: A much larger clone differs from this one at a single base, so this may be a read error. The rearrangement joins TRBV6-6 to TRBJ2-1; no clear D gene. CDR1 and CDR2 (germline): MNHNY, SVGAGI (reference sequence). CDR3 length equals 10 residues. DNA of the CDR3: TGTGCCGGCAGCCGTAATGAGCAGTTCTTC. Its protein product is CAGSRNEQFF.

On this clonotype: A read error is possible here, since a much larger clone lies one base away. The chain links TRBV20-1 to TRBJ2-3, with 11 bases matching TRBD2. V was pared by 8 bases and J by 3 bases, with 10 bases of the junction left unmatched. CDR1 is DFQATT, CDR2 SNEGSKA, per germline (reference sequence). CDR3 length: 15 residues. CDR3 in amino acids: CSTKTSSGRTDTQYF. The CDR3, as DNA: TGCAGTACAAAGACCTCTAGCGGGAGGACAGATACGCAGTATTTT.

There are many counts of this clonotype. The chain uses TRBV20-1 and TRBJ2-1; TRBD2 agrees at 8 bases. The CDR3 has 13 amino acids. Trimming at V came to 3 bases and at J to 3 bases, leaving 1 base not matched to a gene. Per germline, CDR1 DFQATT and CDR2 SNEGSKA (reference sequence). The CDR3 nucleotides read TGCAGTGCTAGCGGGGGGGTCTACAATGAGCAGTTCTTC. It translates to CSASGGVYNEQFF.

CDR3 nucleotides: TGTGCCAGCATACGGCGGGACGCAGATACGCAGTATTTT. Residues: CASIRRDADTQYF. The V and J genes are TRBV6-1 and TRBJ2-3; D possibly corresponds to TRBD2 (6 bases). The ends were cut back, 7 bases at V and 4 bases at J, with 12 bases in the middle. Germline CDR1 is MNHNS and CDR2 is SASEGT. This CDR3 is 13 amino acids long.

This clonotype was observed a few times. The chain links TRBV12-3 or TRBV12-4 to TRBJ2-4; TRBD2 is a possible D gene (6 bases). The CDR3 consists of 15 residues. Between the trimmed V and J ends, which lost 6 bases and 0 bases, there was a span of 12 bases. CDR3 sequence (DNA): TGTGCCAGCAGCCCCCGGGGGATAGCCAAAAACATTCAGTACTTC. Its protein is CASSPRGIAKNIQYF.

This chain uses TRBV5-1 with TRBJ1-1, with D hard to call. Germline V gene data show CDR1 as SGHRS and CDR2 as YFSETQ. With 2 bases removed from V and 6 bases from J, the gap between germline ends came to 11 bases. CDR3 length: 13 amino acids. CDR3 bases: TGCGCCAGCAGCTTCGAACCCAACGCTGAAGCTTTCTTT. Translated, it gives CASSFEPNAEAFF.

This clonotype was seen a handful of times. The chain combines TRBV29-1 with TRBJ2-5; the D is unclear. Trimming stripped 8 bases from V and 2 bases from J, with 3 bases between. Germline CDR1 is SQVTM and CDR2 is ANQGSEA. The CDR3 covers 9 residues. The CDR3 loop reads CSPQETQYF. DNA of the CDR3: TGCAGCCCTCAAGAGACCCAGTACTTC.

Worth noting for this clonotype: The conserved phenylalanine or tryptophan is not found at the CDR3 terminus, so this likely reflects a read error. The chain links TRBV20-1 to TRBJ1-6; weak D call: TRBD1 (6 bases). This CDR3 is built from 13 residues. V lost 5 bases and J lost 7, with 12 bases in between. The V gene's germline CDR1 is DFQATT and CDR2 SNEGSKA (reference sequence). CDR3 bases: TGCAGTGCTGCTGGGGGGCAAAATTCACCCCTCCACGTT. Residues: CSAAGGQNSPLHV.

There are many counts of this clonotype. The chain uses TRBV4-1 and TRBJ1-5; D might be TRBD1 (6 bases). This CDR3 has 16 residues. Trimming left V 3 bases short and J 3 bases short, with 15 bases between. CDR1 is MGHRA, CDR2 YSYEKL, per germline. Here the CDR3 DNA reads TGCGCCAGCAGCCAGGGTCTTCGGGACACCAATCAGCCCCAGCATTTT. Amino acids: CASSQGLRDTNQPQHF.

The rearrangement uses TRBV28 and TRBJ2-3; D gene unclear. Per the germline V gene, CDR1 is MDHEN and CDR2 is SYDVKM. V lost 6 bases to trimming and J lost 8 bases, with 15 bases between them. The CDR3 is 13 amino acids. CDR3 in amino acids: CASSDSRSPTQYF. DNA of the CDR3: TGTGCCAGCAGCGATAGCAGATCACCTACGCAGTATTTT.

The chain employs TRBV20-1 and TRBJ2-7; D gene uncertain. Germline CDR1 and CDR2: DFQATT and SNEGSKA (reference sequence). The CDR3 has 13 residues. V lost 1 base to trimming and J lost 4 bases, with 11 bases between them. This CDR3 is CSARAEQLYEQYF. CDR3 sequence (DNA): TGCAGTGCTAGAGCAGAACAATTGTACGAGCAGTACTTC.

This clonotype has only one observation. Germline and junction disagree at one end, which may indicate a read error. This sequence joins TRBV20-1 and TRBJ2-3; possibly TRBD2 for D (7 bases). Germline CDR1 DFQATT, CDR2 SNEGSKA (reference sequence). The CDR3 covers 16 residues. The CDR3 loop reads CSARILGGGPTDTQYF. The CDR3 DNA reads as TGCAGTGCTAGAATTTTAGGGGGAGGGCCCACAGATACACAGTATTTT.

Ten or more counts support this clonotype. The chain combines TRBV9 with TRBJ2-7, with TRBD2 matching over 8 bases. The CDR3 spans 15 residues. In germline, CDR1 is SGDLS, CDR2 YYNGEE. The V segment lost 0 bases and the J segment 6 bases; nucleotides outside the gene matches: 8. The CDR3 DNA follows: TGTGCCAGCAGCGTAGGAATTGATCGGGAGGGCGAGCAGTACTTC. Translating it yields CASSVGIDREGEQYF.

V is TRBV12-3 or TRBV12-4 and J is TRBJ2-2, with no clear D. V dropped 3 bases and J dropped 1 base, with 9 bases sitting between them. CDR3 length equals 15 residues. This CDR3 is CASSFALQNTGELFF. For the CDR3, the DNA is TGTGCCAGCAGTTTTGCGCTGCAGAACACCGGGGAGCTGTTTTTT.

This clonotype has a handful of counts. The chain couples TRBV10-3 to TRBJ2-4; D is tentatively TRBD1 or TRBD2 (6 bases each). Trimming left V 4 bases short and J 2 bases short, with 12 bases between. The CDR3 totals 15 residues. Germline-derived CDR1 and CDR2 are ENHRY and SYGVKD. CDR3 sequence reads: CAISGGALTKNIQYF. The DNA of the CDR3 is TGTGCCATCAGTGGGGGGGCGCTAACCAAAAACATTCAGTACTTC.

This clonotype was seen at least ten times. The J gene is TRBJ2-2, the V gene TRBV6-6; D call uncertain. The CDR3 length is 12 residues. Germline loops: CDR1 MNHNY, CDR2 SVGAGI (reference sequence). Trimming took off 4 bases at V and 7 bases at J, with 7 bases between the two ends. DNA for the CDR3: TGTGCCAGCAGTTCCCTGGGCGGGGAGCTGTTTTTT. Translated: CASSSLGGELFF.

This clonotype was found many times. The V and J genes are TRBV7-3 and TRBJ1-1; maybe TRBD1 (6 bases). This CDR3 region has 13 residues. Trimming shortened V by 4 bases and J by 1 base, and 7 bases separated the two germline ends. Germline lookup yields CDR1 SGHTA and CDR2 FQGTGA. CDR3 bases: TGTGCCAGCAGCTCACAGGGGAACACTGAAGCTTTCTTT. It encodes CASSSQGNTEAFF.